Detailed here is one T cell receptor beta chain. The sample belongs to a study of blood T cell repertoires in COVID-19. Study at large: PBMCs, B-cell-depleted T cells, or T cells were the source of the cDNA or gDNA that made up the material.

Produced via immunoSEQ multiplex PCR; TCRdb's table is partial and in-frame only. The sample lists over 50,000 clones, 86% occurring once. The germline CDR1 and CDR2 sequences are LNHDA and SQIVND (reference sequence). There are 13 residues in the CDR3. V dropped 6 bases and J dropped 7 bases, with 15 bases sitting between them. The chain carries TRBV19 and TRBJ1-2; the D is unclear. The sample taken for sequencing was peripheral blood. The source is a man between 65 and 85 years old with active COVID-19. CDR3 loop: CASSGVTFGGYTF. As DNA, the CDR3 is TGTGCCAGTAGCGGAGTGACGTTCGGTGGCTACACCTTC. Full variable domain (remainder filled in from reference TRBV19 and TRBJ1-2): DGGITQSPKYLFRKEGQNVTLSCEQNLNHDAMYWYRQDPGQGLRLIYYSQIVNDFQKGDIAEGYSVSREKKESFPLTVTSAQKNPTAFYLCASSGVTFGGYTFGSGTRLTVV.